This TCR beta chain was profiled in a study of a mutant IDH1 vaccine in newly diagnosed glioma. Study in general: Patients, over weeks 1, 3, 5, 7, 11, 15, 19 and 23, received a total of eight vaccinations. The earlier regimen, radiotherapy, temozolomide, or both, was most often both. Study-level results: Pseudoprogression seemed unrelated to changes in top peripheral T cell clonotypes. Among patients, 93.3% showed immune responses induced by the vaccine.

Only in-frame clones appear in the TCRdb table, and some are missing; sequencing was by immunoSEQ multiplex PCR. This table holds tens of thousands of clones, 60% to 80% found once. This clone is medium-sized (0.01 to 0.1%) by share. No antigen is known for it. As for time point: week 11, during vaccination. Vaccinated patients received 300 ug of mutant IDH1 20-mer peptide per dose, with topical imiquimod. The CDR3 length is 14 residues. In germline, CDR1 is SGHDT, CDR2 YYEEEE. Trimming removed 2 bases from V and 7 bases from J, with 13 bases in between. The clonotype comes from a young woman with glioma. J is TRBJ1-3 and V is TRBV5-6; a possible D gene is TRBD1 (5 bases). The sequencing used PBMCs, collected from a glioma patient whose treatment included an IDH1 peptide vaccine. DNA for the CDR3: TGTGCCAGCAGCTTCTTCTCAGGGAGCAACACCATATATTTT. Translating gives CASSFFSGSNTIYF.